This T cell receptor beta chain was documented in a study of T cell repertoires in cytomegalovirus infection. Germline V gene sequence: CDR1 LGHDT, CDR2 YNNKEL (reference sequence). CDR3 size: 15 residues. V lost 1 base and J lost 6, with 15 bases in between. A single record per CDR3 protein comes from TCRdb applying MiXCR to the reads. The sample has approximately 600,000 distinct CDR3 sequences; approximately 40% are singletons. Findings of the study overall: Dominant in the ex vivo response were TCR beta clonotypes restricted by HLA-C and specific for CMV.

As for this clonotype: Its target is not known.

The chain combines TRBV3-1 with TRBJ1-1; D is unresolved. The clonotype was recovered from a human donor in good health (CMV status not recorded). Some clones in this sample may be carry-over from other donors' samples. The sequenced sample was cultured PBMCs, obtained from culture after CMV antigen stimulation. The DNA of the CDR3 is TGTGCCAGCAGCCAAGTGTCGGGAAGGGAGGCTGAAGCTTTCTTT. Translated: CASSQVSGREAEAFF.